The 15 T cell receptor beta chains below all came from one sample that was sequenced in a study of cytomegalovirus exposure and HLA in healthy donors. The PCR employed 60 Vbeta primers together with 13 Jbeta primers. Clones were read by immunoSEQ multiplex PCR, and TCRdb kept only the in-frame ones, dropping some. The sample comprises some 150,000 clones, approximately 80% of which are singletons, and roughly 4.5% rests with the top ten. What was sequenced was PBMCs. These receptors all come from a woman aged 18-35 years in good health and CMV-seropositive.

The chain couples TRBV11-3 to TRBJ2-5; D unresolved. Near its end, the DNA agrees better with TRBJ2-7, so the J call may be wrong. Looked up from germline, CDR1 is SGHNT and CDR2 is YENEEA. This CDR3 region has 15 residues. Here the CDR3 DNA reads TGTGCCAGCAGCTTATTGGCAGGATCCTCCTACGAGCAGTACTTC. Residues: CASSLLAGSSYEQYF.

The chain has TRBV19 and TRBJ1-2, with 7 bases fitting TRBD1. The V gene end was trimmed by 7 bases and the J gene end by 4 bases; junction bases not matched to a gene: 12. The CDR3 loop spans 15 amino acids. In germline, CDR1 is LNHDA, CDR2 SQIVND (reference sequence). The CDR3: CASTTLTGSGYGYTF. CDR3 nucleotides: TGTGCCAGTACAACCTTGACAGGGAGTGGCTATGGCTACACCTTC.

The CDR3: CASSLLQSSYNSPLHF. CDR3 in DNA: TGCGCCAGCAGCTTGTTACAGAGCTCCTATAATTCACCCCTCCACTTT. The J gene is TRBJ1-6, the V gene TRBV5-1; D gene unclear. CDR1 and CDR2 (germline): SGHRS, YFSETQ. Trimming left V 1 base short and J 0 bases short, with 8 bases between. The length of the CDR3 is 16 residues.

V gene TRBV7-2 combines with J gene TRBJ1-3, with D unclear. V shed 3 bases and J shed 0 bases, with 12 bases lying between them. The germline gives CDR1 SGHTA, CDR2 FQGNSA. The CDR3 is 16 amino acids. CDR3 sequence reads: CASSLMQISSGNTIYF. The CDR3 coding sequence is TGTGCCAGCAGCTTGATGCAGATATCCTCTGGAAACACCATATATTTT.

This clone came up a few times. The V call is TRBV5-8, the J call TRBJ1-2, with 8 positions matching TRBD1. This CDR3 spans 13 amino acids. Germline V lookup: CDR1 SGHTS, CDR2 YDEGEE. After removal of 4 bases from V and 7 bases from J, the junction contained 6 bases not matched to a gene. CDR3 amino acids: CASSRTGTSGYTF. The CDR3 DNA is TGTGCCAGCAGCCGGACAGGGACGAGTGGCTACACCTTC.

The V and J genes are TRBV11-2 and TRBJ1-5, with TRBD1 as a possible D gene (6 bases). CDR1 is SGHAT and CDR2 is FQNNGV in the germline V gene. CDR3 size: 16 residues. Deletions cut 5 bases from V and 6 bases from J, with 20 bases between. Written as DNA, the CDR3 is TGTGCCAGCAGCCAAGGCCCAGACAGGTTGGGTCAGCCCCAGCATTTT. Protein sequence: CASSQGPDRLGQPQHF.

The genes are TRBV14 and TRBJ1-4, with 8 bases that match TRBD1. The CDR3 has 13 amino acids. Germline CDR1 SGHDN, CDR2 FVKESK. The junction had 5 bases not matched to a gene; V was cut back by 4 bases and J by 10 bases. Here the CDR3 reads CASSLTGGAKLFF. The DNA of the CDR3 is TGTGCCAGCAGCCTCACAGGGGGGGCAAAACTGTTTTTT.

The chain is built from TRBV19 and TRBJ2-4; possibly TRBD1 for D (7 bases). This CDR3 region has 17 residues. Trimming took 0 bases from V and 4 from J, leaving 16 bases between them. The germline CDR1 and CDR2 sequences are LNHDA and SQIVND (reference sequence). CDR3 sequence: CASSIDLGRGRKNIQYF. The CDR3 DNA follows: TGTGCCAGTAGTATAGATTTGGGCAGGGGGAGGAAAAACATTCAGTACTTC.

The genes are TRBV5-8 and TRBJ2-7, with 8 bases lining up with TRBD1. The length of the CDR3 is 16 residues. V gave up 0 bases and J gave up 3 bases; unmatched junction bases: 8. Germline V gene sequence: CDR1 SGHTS, CDR2 YDEGEE. The CDR3 bases are TGTGCCAGCAGCTTGGGGACAGGGCAGGGGCTCTACGAGCAGTACTTC. Protein sequence: CASSLGTGQGLYEQYF.

The V call is TRBV6-1, the J call TRBJ1-5; possibly TRBD1 for D (6 bases). The CDR3 extends over 14 amino acids. V shed 11 bases and J shed 9 bases, with 23 bases lying between them. Germline CDR1 is MNHNS and CDR2 is SASEGT. The CDR3, as DNA: TGTGCCGGCCGGGACACCTATCCCGGTGGGCCCCAGCATTTT. Translating gives CAGRDTYPGGPQHF.

This clone has just one count. This chain uses TRBV6-5 with TRBJ1-4; tentative D call: TRBD1 (5 bases). V dropped 2 bases and J dropped 8 bases, with 18 bases sitting between them. This CDR3 spans 16 amino acids. CDR1 is MNHEY, CDR2 SVGAGI, per germline. CDR3 in amino acids: CASSYTGLTGREKLFF. CDR3 nucleotides: TGTGCCAGCAGTTACACAGGACTCACGGGGAGGGAAAAACTGTTTTTT.

The chain combines TRBV2 with TRBJ2-2; 9 bases align to TRBD1. This CDR3 has 15 amino acids. Germline V gene data show CDR1 as SNHLY and CDR2 as FYNNEI. With 7 bases clipped from V and 6 bases from J, the junction kept 9 bases outside the gene matches. The CDR3, as DNA: TGTGCCAGCATGGGGACAGGGTTCAACGCCGGGGAGCTGTTTTTT. Its translation is CASMGTGFNAGELFF.

V is TRBV6-9 and J is TRBJ1-5; D call uncertain. Trimming took 6 bases from V and 3 from J, leaving 24 bases between them. The CDR3 runs 18 residues. From germline, CDR1 is MNHGY and CDR2 SVAAGI. CDR3 DNA sequence: TGTGCCAGCAGCAGTTATGGATATTCCGGACTGTTCAATCAGCCCCAGCATTTT. Translated, it gives CASSSYGYSGLFNQPQHF.

This chain uses TRBV27 with TRBJ2-5; 12 bases line up with TRBD2. The CDR3 has 17 amino acids. CDR1 MNHEY and CDR2 SMNVEV come from the germline V gene (reference sequence). J lost 5 bases, V lost 5 bases, and 12 bases had no gene match. The CDR3: CASSPGGVLAGGETQYF. CDR3 sequence (DNA): TGTGCCAGCAGTCCAGGGGGAGTCCTAGCGGGGGGGGAGACCCAGTACTTC.

The V call is TRBV9, the J call TRBJ2-2; D possibly corresponds to TRBD2 (7 bases). Trimming took off 6 bases at V and 5 bases at J, with 20 bases between the two ends. The germline V gene encodes CDR1 SGDLS and CDR2 YYNGEE. The CDR3 has 16 amino acids. CDR3 residues: CASTRGAGAATGELFF. CDR3 nucleotide sequence: TGTGCCAGCACCCGGGGGGCAGGGGCGGCGACCGGGGAGCTGTTTTTT.